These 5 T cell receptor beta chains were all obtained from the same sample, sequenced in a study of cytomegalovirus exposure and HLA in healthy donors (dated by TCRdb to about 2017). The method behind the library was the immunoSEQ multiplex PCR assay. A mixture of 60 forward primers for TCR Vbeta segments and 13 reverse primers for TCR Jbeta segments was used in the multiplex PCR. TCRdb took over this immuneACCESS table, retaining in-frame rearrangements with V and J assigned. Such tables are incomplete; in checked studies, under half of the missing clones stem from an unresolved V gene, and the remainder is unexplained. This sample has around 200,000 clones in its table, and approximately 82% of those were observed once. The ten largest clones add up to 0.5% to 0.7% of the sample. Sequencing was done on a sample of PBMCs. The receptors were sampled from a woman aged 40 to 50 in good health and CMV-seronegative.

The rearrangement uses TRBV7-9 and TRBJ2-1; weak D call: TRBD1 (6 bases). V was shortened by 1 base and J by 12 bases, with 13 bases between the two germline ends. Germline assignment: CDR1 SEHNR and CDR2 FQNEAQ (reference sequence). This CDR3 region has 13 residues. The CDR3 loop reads CASSLVGGRGQFF. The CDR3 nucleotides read TGTGCCAGCAGCTTAGTTGGGGGCAGGGGGCAGTTCTTC. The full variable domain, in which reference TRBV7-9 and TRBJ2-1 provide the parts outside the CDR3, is DTGVSQNPRHKITKRGQNVTFRCDPISEHNRLYWYRQTLGQGPEFLTYFQNEAQLEKSRLLSDRFSAERPKGSFSTLEIQRTEQGDSAMYLCASSLVGGRGQFFGPGTRLTVL.

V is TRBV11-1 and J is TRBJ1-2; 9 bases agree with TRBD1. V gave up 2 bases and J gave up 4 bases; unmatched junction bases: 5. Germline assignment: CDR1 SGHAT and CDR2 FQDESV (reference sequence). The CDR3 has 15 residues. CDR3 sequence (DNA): TGTGCCAGCAGCTTACCGGGACAGGGATTCTATGGCTACACCTTC. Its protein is CASSLPGQGFYGYTF.

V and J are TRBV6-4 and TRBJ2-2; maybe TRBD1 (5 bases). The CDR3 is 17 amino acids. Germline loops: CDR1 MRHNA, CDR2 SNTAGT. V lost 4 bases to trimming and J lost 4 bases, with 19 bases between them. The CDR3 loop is CASSAPRRVRGTGELFF. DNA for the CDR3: TGTGCCAGCAGTGCCCCCCGAAGGGTTAGGGGCACCGGGGAGCTGTTTTTT.

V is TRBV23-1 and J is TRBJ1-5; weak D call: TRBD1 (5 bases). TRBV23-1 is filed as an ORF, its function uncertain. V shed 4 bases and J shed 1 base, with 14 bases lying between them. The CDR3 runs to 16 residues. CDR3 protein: CASSPVAGSSNQPQHF. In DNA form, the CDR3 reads TGCGCCAGCAGTCCGGTGGCAGGGTCAAGCAATCAGCCCCAGCATTTT.

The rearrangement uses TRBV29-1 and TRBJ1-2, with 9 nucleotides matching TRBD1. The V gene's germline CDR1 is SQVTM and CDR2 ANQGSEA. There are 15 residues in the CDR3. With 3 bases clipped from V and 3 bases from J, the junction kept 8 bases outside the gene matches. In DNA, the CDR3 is TGCAGCGTTGATCGACCGGGACAGGGAGACTATGGCTACACCTTC. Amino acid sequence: CSVDRPGQGDYGYTF.